The clone carrying this TCR beta chain has a single count. Its antigen remains unknown. Because the CDR3's place on the DNA is in doubt, the DNA is left out and the CDR3 is given as listed by TCRdb. The PCR used 60 Vbeta and 13 Jbeta primers. The repertoire was sequenced with immunoSEQ multiplex PCR; TCRdb's copy has only in-frame clones and lacks some. The sample holds 150,000 to 170,000 clones, 65% to 85% seen once. These data are taken from a study of cytomegalovirus exposure and HLA in healthy donors. Findings of the study overall: Beyond CMV serostatus, there was no information to go on about immune exposure. A later analysis linked a missense DCLRE1C variant to TCR beta V- and J-gene trimming.

The CDR3 numbers 15 amino acids, ends counted. Germline CDR1 reads MDHEN; CDR2 reads SYDVKM. The clonotype was recovered from a woman aged 40 to 50 in good health and CMV-seropositive. The sequencing sample was made of PBMCs. V usage is TRBV28 and J usage is TRBJ1-2. CDR3 residues: CASSLSTLGDYGYTF.